What follows is one TCR beta chain and its context. The V end lost 3 bases, the J end lost 10 bases, and 15 bases lay between the germline ends. The CDR3 consists of 13 residues. The record originates from a study of T cells in Graves' hyperthyroidism and ophthalmopathy. RNA transcripts were the template for amplifying TCR beta CDR3 regions. TCR CDR3 underwent first-round RT-PCR with the HTBI primer set. TCRdb called the multiplex PCR reads again in MiXCR, with one record for every CDR3 protein. The table includes approximately 590,000 distinct CDR3 sequences, around 46% detected once. Sequenced material: peripheral blood or thyroid tissue (not recorded which). The chain links TRBV12-3 or TRBV12-4 to TRBJ1-1; the D is unclear. This receptor was obtained from a woman in her late teens or twenties with Graves' hyperthyroidism. CDR3 loop: CASSFRGGQSAFF. The DNA of the CDR3 is TGTGCCAGCAGTTTTCGGGGAGGCCAATCAGCTTTCTTT.